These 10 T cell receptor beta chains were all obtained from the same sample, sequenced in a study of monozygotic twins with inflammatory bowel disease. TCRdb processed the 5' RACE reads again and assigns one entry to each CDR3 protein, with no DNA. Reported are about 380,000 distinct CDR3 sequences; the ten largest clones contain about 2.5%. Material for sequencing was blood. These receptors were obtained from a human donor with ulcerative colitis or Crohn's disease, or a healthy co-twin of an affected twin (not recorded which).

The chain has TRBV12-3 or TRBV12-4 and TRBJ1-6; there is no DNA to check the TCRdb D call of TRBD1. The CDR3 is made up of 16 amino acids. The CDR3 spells CASSQDRGFGNSPLHF.

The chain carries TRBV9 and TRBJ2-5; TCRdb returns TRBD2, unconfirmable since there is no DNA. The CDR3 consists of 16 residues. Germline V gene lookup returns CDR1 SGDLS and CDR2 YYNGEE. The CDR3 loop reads CASSAYFSGVEETQYF.

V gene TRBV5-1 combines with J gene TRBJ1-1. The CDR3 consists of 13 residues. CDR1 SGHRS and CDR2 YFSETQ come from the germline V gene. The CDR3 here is CASSLPQNTEAFF. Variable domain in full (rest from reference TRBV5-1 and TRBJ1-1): KAGVTQTPRYLIKTRGQQVTLSCSPISGHRSVSWYQQTPGQGLQFLFEYFSETQRNKGNFPGRFSGRQFSNSRSEMNVSTLELGDSALYLCASSLPQNTEAFFGQGTRLTVV.

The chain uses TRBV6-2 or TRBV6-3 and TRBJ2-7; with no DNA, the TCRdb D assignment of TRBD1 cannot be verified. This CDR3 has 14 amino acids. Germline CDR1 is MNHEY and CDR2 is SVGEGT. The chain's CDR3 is CASSYARGHYEQYF.

The CDR3 loop is CASGEAGKLNQPQHF. The genes are TRBV6-1 and TRBJ1-5. The CDR3 is 15 residues long. CDR1 and CDR2 from the germline V gene are MNHNS and SASEGT.

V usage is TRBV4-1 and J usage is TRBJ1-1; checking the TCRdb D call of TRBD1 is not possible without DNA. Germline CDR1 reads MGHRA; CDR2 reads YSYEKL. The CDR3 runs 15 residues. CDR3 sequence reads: CASSFQGNWDTEAFF.

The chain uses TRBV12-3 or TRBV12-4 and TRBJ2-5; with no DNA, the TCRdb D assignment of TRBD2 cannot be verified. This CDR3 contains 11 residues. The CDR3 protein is CASSSGWTQYF.

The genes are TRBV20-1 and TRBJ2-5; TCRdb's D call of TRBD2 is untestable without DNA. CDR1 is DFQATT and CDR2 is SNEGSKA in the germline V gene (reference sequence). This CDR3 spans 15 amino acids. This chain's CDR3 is CSASRTSGIQETQYF.

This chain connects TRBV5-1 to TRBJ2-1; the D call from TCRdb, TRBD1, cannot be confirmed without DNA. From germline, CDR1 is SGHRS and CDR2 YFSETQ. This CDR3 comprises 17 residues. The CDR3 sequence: CASLAVGGATTYNEQFF.

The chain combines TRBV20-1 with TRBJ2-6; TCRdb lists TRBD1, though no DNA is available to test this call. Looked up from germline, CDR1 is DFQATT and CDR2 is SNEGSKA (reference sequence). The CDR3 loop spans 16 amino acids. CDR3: CSASDRGSSGANVLTF.